The source of this T cell receptor beta chain is a study of cytomegalovirus exposure and HLA in healthy donors. J was trimmed by 2 bases and V by 2 bases; bases with no gene match: 8. Germline V lookup: CDR1 SNHLY, CDR2 FYNNEI. CDR3 size: 16 residues. Only in-frame clones appear in the TCRdb table, and some are missing; sequencing was by immunoSEQ multiplex PCR. The sample lists 70,000 or so clones; approximately 94% were seen once. This chain links TRBV2 with TRBJ2-5; 7 bases fit TRBD1. Material for sequencing was PBMCs. The receptor's source is a woman aged 18 to 35 in good health and CMV-seronegative. This chain's CDR3 is CASSEPGTDPQETQYF. The CDR3 DNA reads TGTGCCAGCAGTGAACCAGGGACAGACCCACAAGAGACCCAGTACTTC.